A single sample is the source of the 8 T cell receptor beta chains below, sequenced in a study of T cell repertoires in aging, cancer and after chemotherapy. Peripheral blood genomic DNA, not sorted cells or RNA, was the template. A mixed TRB-A/B primer pool amplified rearranged TRB by multiplex touch-down PCR. TCRdb independently ran MiXCR on the multiplex PCR reads; one entry per CDR3 protein. The sample has 1,200 or so distinct CDR3 sequences, roughly a quarter seen once; the top ten hold under 35%. The sample comprised blood. The receptors originated from a human donor with a solid tumor. The donor label of this sample is uncertain.

This clonotype has just one count. This chain links TRBV12-3 or TRBV12-4 with TRBJ2-1; D unclear. The CDR3 contains 14 residues. The V gene lost 10 bases and the J gene lost 6 bases, with 19 bases spanning the gap. The CDR3 bases are TGTGCCACGAAGCTAGGGTATGTGGGCAATGAGCAGTTCTTC. This translates into CATKLGYVGNEQFF.

The gene calls are TRBV20-1 and TRBJ2-3; the match to TRBD2 covers 12 bases. V lost 1 base, J lost 0 bases, and 5 bases stayed unmatched. The CDR3 has 17 amino acids. Germline V gene lookup returns CDR1 DFQATT and CDR2 SNEGSKA (reference sequence). CDR3 residues: CSARGAGTSGSTDTQYF. DNA of the CDR3: TGCAGTGCTAGAGGAGCCGGGACTAGCGGGAGCACAGATACGCAGTATTTT.

This clonotype is large. The V and J genes are TRBV30 and TRBJ2-7, with D possibly being TRBD2 (6 bases). V was pared by 2 bases and J by 3 bases, with 14 bases between. This CDR3 has 14 residues. Germline V lookup: CDR1 GTSNPN, CDR2 SVGIG (reference sequence). The CDR3 nucleotides read TGTGCCTGGAGTACCACTAGCCCACACTACGAGCAGTACTTC. It yields the protein CAWSTTSPHYEQYF.

This clonotype was counted a few times. V usage is TRBV20-1 and J usage is TRBJ2-2; 9 bases fit TRBD2. Germline trimming cut 5 bases from V and 2 bases from J; bases unmatched to any gene: 6. CDR1 is DFQATT and CDR2 is SNEGSKA in the germline V gene (reference sequence). CDR3 size: 15 residues. This CDR3 is CSARAGGHNTGELFF. The CDR3 DNA reads TGCAGTGCTCGAGCGGGAGGACACAACACCGGGGAGCTGTTTTTT.

V is TRBV11-2 and J is TRBJ2-7; D possibly corresponds to TRBD2 (6 bases). The CDR3 is 15 residues long. The V and J ends lost 5 bases and 6 bases respectively, with 20 bases between them. Germline-derived CDR1 and CDR2 are SGHAT and FQNNGV. The CDR3 DNA is TGTGCCAGCAGCCCTCCCTTGGGGGGAAGTGTCGAGCAGTACTTC. It is translated as CASSPPLGGSVEQYF.

This clonotype is labeled as large. V gene TRBV6-5 combines with J gene TRBJ1-2; TRBD1 matches at 8 bases. J was trimmed by 4 bases and V by 5 bases; bases with no gene match: 9. There are 15 residues in the CDR3. From germline, CDR1 is MNHEY and CDR2 SVGAGI. The CDR3 sequence is CASSTRTGKAYGYTF. The CDR3 nucleotides read TGTGCCAGCAGTACCCGGACAGGGAAAGCCTATGGCTACACCTTC.

This clonotype turned up a few times. The chain combines TRBV5-4 with TRBJ2-7; D gene uncertain. CDR1 SGHNT and CDR2 YYREEE come from the germline V gene (reference sequence). The V gene lost 4 bases and the J gene lost 5 bases, with 13 bases spanning the gap. The CDR3 loop spans 13 amino acids. The CDR3 DNA is TGTGCCAGCAGCGCTCTGGGCAGCCACGAGCAGTACTTC. It specifies CASSALGSHEQYF.

This rearrangement joins TRBV10-3 to TRBJ1-2, with unresolved D. V was shortened by 3 bases and J by 5 bases, with 10 bases between the two germline ends. Per the germline V gene, CDR1 is ENHRY and CDR2 is SYGVKD. The CDR3 runs 13 residues. The DNA for the CDR3 is TGTGCCATCAGTGATAACAGAGAGTATGGCTACACCTTC. Encoded protein: CAISDNREYGYTF.